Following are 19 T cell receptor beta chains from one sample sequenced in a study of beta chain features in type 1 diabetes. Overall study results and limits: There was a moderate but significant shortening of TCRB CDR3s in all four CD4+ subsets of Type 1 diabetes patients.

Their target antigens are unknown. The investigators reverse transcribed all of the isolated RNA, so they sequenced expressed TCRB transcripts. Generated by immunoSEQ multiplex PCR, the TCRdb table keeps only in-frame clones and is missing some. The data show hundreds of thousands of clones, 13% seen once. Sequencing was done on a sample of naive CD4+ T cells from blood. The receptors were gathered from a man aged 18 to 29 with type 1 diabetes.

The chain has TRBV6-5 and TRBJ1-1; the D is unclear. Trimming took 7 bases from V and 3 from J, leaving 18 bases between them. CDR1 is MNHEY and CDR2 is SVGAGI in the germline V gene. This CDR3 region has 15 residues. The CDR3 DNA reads TGTGCCAGCATCAAATCACGGTGGAGTGACACTGAAGCTTTCTTT. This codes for CASIKSRWSDTEAFF.

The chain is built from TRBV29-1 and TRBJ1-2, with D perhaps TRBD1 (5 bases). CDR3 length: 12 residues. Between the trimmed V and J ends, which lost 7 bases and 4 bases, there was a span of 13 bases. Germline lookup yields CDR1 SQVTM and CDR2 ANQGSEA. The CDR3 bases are TGCAGCGCCGAAACAGGAAGCTATGGCTACACCTTC. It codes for CSAETGSYGYTF.

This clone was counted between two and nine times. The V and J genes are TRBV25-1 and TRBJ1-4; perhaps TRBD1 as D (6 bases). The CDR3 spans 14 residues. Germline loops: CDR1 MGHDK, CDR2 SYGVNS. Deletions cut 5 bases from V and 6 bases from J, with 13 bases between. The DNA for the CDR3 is TGTGCCAGCAGTACCTGGGGGGCGTATGAAAAACTGTTTTTT. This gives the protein CASSTWGAYEKLFF.

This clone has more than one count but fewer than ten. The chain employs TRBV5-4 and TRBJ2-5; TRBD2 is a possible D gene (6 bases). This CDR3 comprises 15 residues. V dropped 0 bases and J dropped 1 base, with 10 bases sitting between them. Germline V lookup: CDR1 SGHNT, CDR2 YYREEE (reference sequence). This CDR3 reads CASSLGQAGQETQYF. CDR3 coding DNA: TGTGCCAGCAGCTTGGGACAAGCGGGCCAAGAGACCCAGTACTTC.

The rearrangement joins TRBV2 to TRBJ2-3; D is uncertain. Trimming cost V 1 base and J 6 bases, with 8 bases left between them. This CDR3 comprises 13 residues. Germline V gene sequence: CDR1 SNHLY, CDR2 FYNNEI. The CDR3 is CASSEDPGDTQYF. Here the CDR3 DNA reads TGTGCCAGCAGTGAAGACCCTGGGGATACGCAGTATTTT.

The CDR3: CASSLEPGQGADTQYF. In DNA form, the CDR3 reads TGTGCCAGCAGCTTAGAGCCGGGACAGGGTGCAGATACGCAGTATTTT. This chain links TRBV7-9 with TRBJ2-3; 9 bases line up with TRBD1. The J segment lost 4 bases and the V segment lost 1 base, leaving 6 bases of the junction unmatched. Germline V gene lookup returns CDR1 SEHNR and CDR2 FQNEAQ (reference sequence). CDR3 length: 16 residues.

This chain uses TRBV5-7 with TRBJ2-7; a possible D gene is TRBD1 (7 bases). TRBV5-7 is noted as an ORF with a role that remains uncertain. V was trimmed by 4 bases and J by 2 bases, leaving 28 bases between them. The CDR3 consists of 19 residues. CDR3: CASSPPRGRSGDRTYEQYF. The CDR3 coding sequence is TGTGCCAGCAGCCCCCCTAGGGGGCGTTCGGGAGACAGAACCTACGAGCAGTACTTC.

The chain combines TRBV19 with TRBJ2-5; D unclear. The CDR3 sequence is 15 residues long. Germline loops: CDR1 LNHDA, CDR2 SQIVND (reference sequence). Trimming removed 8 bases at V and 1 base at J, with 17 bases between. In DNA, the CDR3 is TGTGCCAGTGCCCAAGGGCCGGACCTCCAAGAGACCCAGTACTTC. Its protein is CASAQGPDLQETQYF.

The CDR3 sequence: CASSVGGPTGTDRQAFF. The CDR3 nucleotides read TGTGCCAGCAGCGTAGGAGGACCCACCGGGACAGACCGCCAAGCTTTCTTT. V gene TRBV9 combines with J gene TRBJ1-1, with 7 positions matching TRBD1. V lost 0 bases and J lost 9; bases outside the gene matches: 17. This CDR3 is 17 amino acids long. The germline gives CDR1 SGDLS, CDR2 YYNGEE.

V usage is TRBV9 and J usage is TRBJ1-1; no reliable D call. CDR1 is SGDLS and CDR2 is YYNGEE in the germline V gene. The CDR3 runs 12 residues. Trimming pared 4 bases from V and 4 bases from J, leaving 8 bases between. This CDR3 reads CASSKDPTEAFF. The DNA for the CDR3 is TGTGCCAGCAGCAAGGACCCCACTGAAGCTTTCTTT.

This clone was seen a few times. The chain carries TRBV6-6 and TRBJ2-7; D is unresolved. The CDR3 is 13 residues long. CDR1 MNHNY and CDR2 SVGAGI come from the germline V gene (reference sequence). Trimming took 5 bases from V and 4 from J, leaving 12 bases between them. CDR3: CASSDRELYEQYF. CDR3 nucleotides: TGTGCCAGCAGTGACCGAGAGTTGTACGAGCAGTACTTC.

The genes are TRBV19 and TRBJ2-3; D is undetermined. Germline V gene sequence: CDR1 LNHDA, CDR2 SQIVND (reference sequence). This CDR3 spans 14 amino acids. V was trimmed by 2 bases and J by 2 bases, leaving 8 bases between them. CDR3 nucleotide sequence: TGTGCCAGTAGTATACAGCCGATCACAGATACGCAGTATTTT. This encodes CASSIQPITDTQYF.

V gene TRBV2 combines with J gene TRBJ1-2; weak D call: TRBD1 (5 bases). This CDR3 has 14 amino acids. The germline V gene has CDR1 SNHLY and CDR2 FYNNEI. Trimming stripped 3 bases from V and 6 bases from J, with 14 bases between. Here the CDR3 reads CASSERDVGDGYTF. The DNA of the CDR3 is TGTGCCAGCAGTGAGAGGGACGTGGGCGATGGCTACACCTTC.

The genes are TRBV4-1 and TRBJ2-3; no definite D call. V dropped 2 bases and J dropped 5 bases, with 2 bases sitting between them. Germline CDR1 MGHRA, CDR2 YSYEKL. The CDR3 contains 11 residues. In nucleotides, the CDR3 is TGCGCCAGCAGCCAAAGAGATACGCAGTATTTT. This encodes CASSQRDTQYF.

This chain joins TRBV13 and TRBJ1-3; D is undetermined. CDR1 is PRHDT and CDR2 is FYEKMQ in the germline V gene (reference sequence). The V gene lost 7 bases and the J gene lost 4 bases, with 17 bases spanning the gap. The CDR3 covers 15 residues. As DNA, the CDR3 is TGTGCCAGCACCTACCGGGGAGGGAGCGGAAACACCATATATTTT. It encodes CASTYRGGSGNTIYF.

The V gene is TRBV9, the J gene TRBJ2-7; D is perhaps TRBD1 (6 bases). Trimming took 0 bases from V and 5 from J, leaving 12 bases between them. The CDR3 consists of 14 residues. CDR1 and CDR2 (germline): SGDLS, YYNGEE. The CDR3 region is CASSVDRVANEQYF. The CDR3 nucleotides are TGTGCCAGCAGCGTAGACAGGGTGGCCAACGAGCAGTACTTC.

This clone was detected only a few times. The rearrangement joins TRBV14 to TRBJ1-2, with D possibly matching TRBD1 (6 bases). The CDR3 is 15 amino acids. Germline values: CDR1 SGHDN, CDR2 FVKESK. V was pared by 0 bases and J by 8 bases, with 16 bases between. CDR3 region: CASSQESQGTVGYTF. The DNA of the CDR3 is TGTGCCAGCAGCCAAGAATCCCAGGGGACGGTCGGCTACACCTTC.

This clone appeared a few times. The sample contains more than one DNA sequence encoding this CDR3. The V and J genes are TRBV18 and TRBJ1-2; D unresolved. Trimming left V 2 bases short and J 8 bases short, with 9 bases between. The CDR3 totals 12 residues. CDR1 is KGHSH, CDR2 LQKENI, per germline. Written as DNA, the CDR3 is TGTGCCAGCTCACCAGGGGAAGACGGCTACACCTTC. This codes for CASSPGEDGYTF.

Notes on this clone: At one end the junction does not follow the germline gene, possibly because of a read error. CDR3 DNA: TGTGCCCGCAGCCCATCGCCCGGGTTGGGGTCCTACGAGCAGTACTTC. It is translated as CARSPSPGLGSYEQYF. The gene calls are TRBV14 and TRBJ2-7, with unresolved D. The CDR3 has 16 amino acids. CDR1 SGHDN and CDR2 FVKESK come from the germline V gene.